A selection of T cell receptor beta chains follows, all from one sample in a study of control samples from healthy donors and cancer patients. Clones were sequenced by immunoSEQ multiplex PCR, and TCRdb holds only the in-frame ones, with some missing. The table lists 150,000 to 200,000 clones, 91% of them singletons. Sequenced: blood. These receptors were collected from a woman aged 30 to 39 in good health. The CDR3 runs from the conserved cysteine through the conserved F or W. The D gene is left open where the match is weak. Where a row states a size, it is once, few, many or the class of an expanded clone; other rows omit it.

once	12	TRBV7-9	TRBJ1-2	-	CASSLDRVGYTF	TGTGCCAGCAGCTTAGACAGGGTTGGCTACACCTTC
-	10	TRBV6-1	TRBJ1-5	-	CASSEAGQHF	TGTGCCAGCAGTGAAGCAGGCCAGCATTTT
-	14	TRBV7-9	TRBJ2-7	-	CASSLGRLPYEQYF	TGTGCCAGCAGCTTAGGACGGCTGCCCTACGAGCAGTACTTC
many	13	TRBV6-4	TRBJ2-2	-	CASSDRTTGELFF	TGTGCCAGCAGTGACAGGACCACCGGGGAGCTGTTTTTT
once	14	TRBV5-5	TRBJ1-3	-	CASSLGGPGNTIYF	TGTGCCAGCAGCTTGGGGGGGCCTGGAAACACCATATATTTT
-	15	TRBV4-1	TRBJ1-4	TRBD1	CASSQDPRGLEKLFF	TGCGCCAGCAGCCAAGATCCCAGGGGGCTTGAAAAACTGTTTTTT
once	15	TRBV4-3	TRBJ1-2	-	CASSQDRGAPYGYTF	TGCGCCAGCAGCCAAGATCGGGGGGCCCCCTATGGCTACACCTTC
-	14	TRBV18	TRBJ1-2	-	CASSLRTDPYGYTF	TGTGCCAGCTCACTCAGGACAGACCCCTATGGCTACACCTTC
-	14	TRBV6-6	TRBJ2-7	TRBD1	CASRTGTGGYEQYF	TGTGCCAGCAGGACCGGGACAGGGGGCTACGAGCAGTACTTC
-	14	TRBV15	TRBJ2-7	-	CATSIGGTAYEQYF	TGTGCCACCAGCATTGGGGGGACTGCCTACGAGCAGTACTTC
-	15	TRBV15	TRBJ2-1	TRBD2	CATSRDLAGSYEQFF	TGTGCCACCAGCAGAGATCTAGCGGGATCCTATGAGCAGTTCTTC
-	13	TRBV12-3/TRBV12-4	TRBJ1-2	TRBD1	CASSRDRVGGYTF	TGTGCCAGCAGTAGGGACAGGGTGGGGGGCTACACCTTC
few	12	TRBV7-9	TRBJ2-3	-	CASSAPVDTQYF	TGTGCCAGCAGCGCTCCCGTAGATACGCAGTATTTT
-	13	TRBV6-5	TRBJ2-3	-	CASTPDSPDTQYF	TGTGCCAGCACCCCGGACAGCCCAGATACGCAGTATTTT
-	15	TRBV9	TRBJ2-1	-	CASSVARLSYNEQFF	TGTGCCAGCAGCGTAGCTCGACTGTCCTACAATGAGCAGTTCTTC
-	15	TRBV19	TRBJ2-2	TRBD1	CASSSGQGVTGELFF	TGTGCCAGTAGTAGCGGACAGGGGGTCACCGGGGAGCTGTTTTTT
-	12	TRBV5-6	TRBJ2-7	-	CASSHRGGEQYF	TGTGCCAGCAGCCACAGAGGTGGAGAGCAGTACTTC
-	11	TRBV28	TRBJ2-3	-	CASSFTDTQYF	TGTGCCAGCAGTTTCACAGATACGCAGTATTTT
-	15	TRBV28	TRBJ2-2	TRBD1	CASRTGGANTGELFF	TGTGCCAGCAGGACAGGGGGCGCGAACACCGGGGAGCTGTTTTTT
-	14	TRBV24-1	TRBJ1-2	-	CATSDRWLPYGYTF	TGTGCCACCAGTGATCGGTGGCTGCCGTATGGCTACACCTTC
-	14	TRBV19	TRBJ1-2	TRBD1	CASRGTGNNYGYTF	TGTGCCAGTAGGGGGACAGGGAACAACTATGGCTACACCTTC
-	15	TRBV6-5	TRBJ1-6	-	CASSYRQPYNSPLHF	TGTGCCAGCAGTTACCGACAGCCCTATAATTCACCCCTCCACTTT
-	14	TRBV5-8	TRBJ2-2	TRBD2	CASRGLAVTGELFF	TGTGCCAGTAGGGGACTAGCGGTGACCGGGGAGCTGTTTTTT
-	15	TRBV5-1	TRBJ2-1	-	CASSLDSNSYNEQFF	TGCGCCAGCAGCCTGGACAGTAACTCCTACAATGAGCAGTTCTTC
-	14	TRBV7-9	TRBJ1-1	-	CVSSLVGGLTEAFF	TGTGTCAGCAGCTTAGTCGGCGGGCTCACTGAAGCTTTCTTT
few	14	TRBV6-6	TRBJ2-7	-	CASSYSTGAYEQYF	TGTGCCAGCAGTTACTCGACGGGCGCCTACGAGCAGTACTTC
-	14	TRBV19	TRBJ1-5	TRBD1	CASSAGQGHQPQHF	TGTGCCAGTAGTGCGGGACAGGGTCATCAGCCCCAGCATTTT
-	15	TRBV7-6	TRBJ2-1	TRBD2	CASSERTSGGAEQFF	TGTGCCAGCAGCGAACGGACTAGCGGGGGGGCCGAGCAGTTCTTC
-	14	TRBV4-2	TRBJ2-3	-	CASSQGAFTDTQYF	TGTGCCAGCAGCCAGGGGGCGTTCACAGATACGCAGTATTTT
-	15	TRBV7-3	TRBJ2-5	-	CASSAQAGYQETQYF	TGTGCCAGCAGCGCCCAGGCTGGCTACCAAGAGACCCAGTACTTC
-	17	TRBV11-2	TRBJ2-5	TRBD2	CASSPGTSGGRGETQYF	TGTGCCAGCAGCCCCGGGACTAGCGGGGGTAGGGGAGAGACCCAGTACTTC
-	13	TRBV24-1	TRBJ2-7	-	CATRDTYSYEQYF	TGTGCCACCCGGGACACCTACTCCTACGAGCAGTACTTC
few	16	TRBV9	TRBJ2-1	TRBD2	CASSVAGGRVYNEQFF	TGTGCCAGCAGCGTAGCTGGCGGGAGGGTCTACAATGAGCAGTTCTTC
-	14	TRBV6-6	TRBJ1-2	TRBD1	CASSKGQGADGYTF	TGTGCCAGCAGTAAGGGACAGGGGGCTGATGGCTACACCTTC
-	15	TRBV9	TRBJ1-2	-	CASSVDPGPNYGYTF	TGTGCCAGCAGCGTCGACCCGGGACCAAACTATGGCTACACCTTC
-	15	TRBV9	TRBJ2-1	TRBD2	CASSVTSGRYNEQFF	TGTGCCAGCAGCGTAACTAGCGGGAGATACAATGAGCAGTTCTTC
-	17	TRBV27	TRBJ2-1	TRBD1	CASSLRQGGSSYNEQFF	TGTGCCAGCAGTTTAAGACAGGGGGGGAGCTCCTACAATGAGCAGTTCTTC
-	14	TRBV6-2/TRBV6-3	TRBJ2-1	-	CASSYGAAYNEQFF	TGTGCCAGCAGTTACGGGGCAGCCTACAATGAGCAGTTCTTC
-	14	TRBV18	TRBJ1-1	-	CASSSRDKNTEAFF	TGTGCCAGCTCATCCCGGGACAAGAACACTGAAGCTTTCTTT
-	14	TRBV5-1	TRBJ2-5	TRBD1	CASSLVPGGETQYF	TGCGCCAGCAGCTTGGTTCCAGGGGGAGAGACCCAGTACTTC
-	14	TRBV11-3	TRBJ2-5	-	CASRRAGGQETQYF	TGTGCCAGCAGGAGGGCAGGGGGGCAAGAGACCCAGTACTTC
-	15	TRBV27	TRBJ1-2	TRBD1	CASSNSPTGAYGYTF	TGTGCCAGCAGTAACTCCCCGACAGGGGCCTATGGCTACACCTTC
once	15	TRBV29-1	TRBJ2-1	TRBD2	CSVEEGTSGRNEQFF	TGCAGCGTTGAAGAAGGGACTAGCGGGAGGAATGAGCAGTTCTTC
-	12	TRBV6-5	TRBJ2-7	-	CASRTRDYEQYF	TGTGCCAGCAGGACACGGGACTACGAGCAGTACTTC
-	17	TRBV18	TRBJ1-3	TRBD1	CASSRQGAIVAGNTIYF	TGTGCCAGCTCACGGCAGGGGGCGATCGTCGCTGGAAACACCATATATTTT
-	13	TRBV5-6	TRBJ2-7	TRBD1	CASSRQGSYEQYF	TGTGCCAGCAGCCGACAGGGATCCTACGAGCAGTACTTC
-	14	TRBV4-2	TRBJ1-1	-	CASSQVLGETEAFF	TGTGCCAGCAGCCAAGTATTAGGGGAAACTGAAGCTTTCTTT
-	15	TRBV6-5	TRBJ1-5	-	CASSYEGGGNQPQHF	TGTGCCAGCAGTTACGAGGGGGGGGGCAATCAGCCCCAGCATTTT
-	14	TRBV5-1	TRBJ2-7	-	CASSLARQGYEQYF	TGCGCCAGCAGCTTGGCCCGGCAGGGCTACGAGCAGTACTTC
-	15	TRBV5-1	TRBJ1-2	-	CASSLAGTSDYGYTF	TGCGCCAGCAGCTTGGCCGGGACGTCCGACTATGGCTACACCTTC
-	15	TRBV6-1	TRBJ1-2	TRBD1	CASSEPGGRNYGYTF	TGTGCCAGCAGTGAACCAGGGGGAAGAAACTATGGCTACACCTTC
-	14	TRBV7-2	TRBJ1-4	-	CASSLGGGNEKLFF	TGTGCCAGCAGCTTAGGGGGGGGGAATGAAAAACTGTTTTTT
-	12	TRBV7-9	TRBJ2-1	-	CASSLIGNEQFF	TGTGCCAGCAGCTTAATCGGCAATGAGCAGTTCTTC
-	16	TRBV5-1	TRBJ2-7	TRBD2	CASSPDLAGVTNEQYF	TGCGCCAGCAGCCCCGACCTAGCGGGAGTGACTAACGAGCAGTACTTC
-	15	TRBV6-2/TRBV6-3	TRBJ2-3	-	CASSYGGPVTDTQYF	TGTGCCAGCAGTTATGGGGGACCGGTCACAGATACGCAGTATTTT
-	15	TRBV7-9	TRBJ1-4	TRBD1	CASRSTTGGGEKLFF	TGTGCCAGCAGATCCACGACAGGGGGCGGTGAAAAACTGTTTTTT
-	14	TRBV10-3	TRBJ1-4	-	CAISQGATNEKLFF	TGTGCCATCAGTCAGGGTGCAACTAATGAAAAACTGTTTTTT
-	12	TRBV12-3/TRBV12-4	TRBJ1-2	-	CASSLVPGGYTF	TGTGCCAGCAGTTTAGTTCCAGGTGGCTACACCTTC
once	16	TRBV29-1	TRBJ2-1	TRBD2	CSVESVGTTKNNEQFF	TGCAGCGTTGAAAGCGTTGGGACTACGAAGAACAATGAGCAGTTCTTC